The rows below give T cell receptor beta chains drawn from one sample of a study of shared T cell receptors in the human thymus. The repertoire was sequenced with immunoSEQ multiplex PCR; TCRdb's copy has only in-frame clones and lacks some. This sample yields more than 550,000 clones, of which approximately 83% are seen a single time; about 0.011% belongs to the top ten. The sample also formed part of further work on human thymus T cells.

The source material was thymocytes. These receptors all stem from a girl less than two years old with a congenital heart defect. The CDR3 runs from the conserved cysteine through the conserved F or W. Each record gives: D gene, J gene, V gene, clone size, CDR3 DNA, CDR3 protein. D genes are given only for firm matches. Expanded clones get a size class; other rows say once, few or many, or leave the size out.

D: NA
J: TRBJ2-7
V: TRBV5-6
size: NA
DNA: TGTGCCAGCAGCCCCACCGACACAATGAGCTACGAGCAGTACTTC
CDR3: CASSPTDTMSYEQYF

D: TRBD1
J: TRBJ1-2
V: TRBV10-3
size: NA
DNA: TGTGCCATCAGCGGAGACAGGGGGCCAATCCATGGCTACACCTTC
CDR3: CAISGDRGPIHGYTF

D: NA
J: TRBJ1-3
V: TRBV29-1
size: few
DNA: TGCAGCGTTGAAGAAGGACCGCGGCGGGACCGCGGAAACACCATATATTTT
CDR3: CSVEEGPRRDRGNTIYF

D: TRBD1
J: TRBJ2-7
V: TRBV5-4
size: NA
DNA: TGTGCCAGCAGCTTGCATTTTGGCGACAGGGGACCGTTGTTGGGCGAGCAGTACTTC
CDR3: CASSLHFGDRGPLLGEQYF

D: NA
J: TRBJ1-2
V: TRBV7-4
size: NA
DNA: TGTGCCAGCAGCTCCGACACTAGGAAGGATGGCTACACCTTC
CDR3: CASSSDTRKDGYTF

D: NA
J: TRBJ2-1
V: TRBV4-1
size: NA
DNA: TGCGCCAGCTCCCCAAAGAGGGGACACCGACCTCGCCATGAGCAGTTCTTC
CDR3: CASSPKRGHRPRHEQFF

D: NA
J: TRBJ2-7
V: TRBV28
size: few
DNA: TGTGCCAGCAGTTTTTTCAGAGGCTACGAGCAGTACTTC
CDR3: CASSFFRGYEQYF

D: NA
J: TRBJ1-6
V: TRBV2
size: NA
DNA: TGTGCCAGCAGGCATGACAGACGTTCACCCCTCCACTTT
CDR3: CASRHDRRSPLHF

D: NA
J: TRBJ2-1
V: TRBV15
size: NA
DNA: TGTGCCACCAGCAGGGGACAATACAATGAGCAGTTCTTC
CDR3: CATSRGQYNEQFF

D: TRBD2
J: TRBJ2-5
V: TRBV2
size: NA
DNA: TGTGCCAGCAGTGAGCCTAGCGGGGGGGCCCGGGAGACCCAGTACTTC
CDR3: CASSEPSGGARETQYF

D: NA
J: TRBJ1-1
V: TRBV27
size: NA
DNA: TGTGCCAGCAGTTTATCGGCCAAACTGAACACTGAAGCTTTCTTT
CDR3: CASSLSAKLNTEAFF

D: NA
J: TRBJ1-1
V: TRBV2
size: NA
DNA: TGTGCCAGCAGGCGCCACTCGGGGGGCAGCCTGGGCACTGAAGCTTTCTTT
CDR3: CASRRHSGGSLGTEAFF

D: NA
J: TRBJ1-6
V: TRBV7-6
size: NA
DNA: TGTGCCAGCAGCTTACTATTGGGCAGCACCTATAATTCCCCCCTCCACTTT
CDR3: CASSLLLGSTYNSPLHF

D: TRBD1
J: TRBJ1-6
V: TRBV10-3
size: NA
DNA: TGTGCCATCAGTGACCGGGTTACAGGGGAATGCTCACCCCTCCACTTT
CDR3: CAISDRVTGECSPLHF

D: TRBD1
J: TRBJ1-2
V: TRBV6-6
size: few
DNA: TGTGCCAGCAGTTACTCTCGGGACAGAGCTAACTATGGCTACACCTTC
CDR3: CASSYSRDRANYGYTF

D: TRBD2
J: TRBJ2-3
V: TRBV6-6
size: NA
DNA: TGTGCCAGCACTTACACGGGGGGGACTAGCACAGATACGCAGTATTTT
CDR3: CASTYTGGTSTDTQYF

D: NA
J: TRBJ1-1
V: TRBV4-3
size: few
DNA: TGCGCCAGCAGCCAAGTCAGGTCCGGGGGAGGGACTGAAGCTTTCTTT
CDR3: CASSQVRSGGGTEAFF

D: TRBD2
J: TRBJ2-6
V: TRBV9
size: NA
DNA: TGTGCCAGCAGCCCCTTAGGGACCTCACTAGCGGACCGCTCTGGGGCCAACGTCCTGACTTTC
CDR3: CASSPLGTSLADRSGANVLTF

D: NA
J: TRBJ1-1
V: TRBV4-3
size: NA
DNA: TGCGCCAGCAGCCAAGGCGAGACAGCGAACACTGAAGCTTTCTTT
CDR3: CASSQGETANTEAFF

D: NA
J: TRBJ1-1
V: TRBV4-1
size: NA
DNA: TGCGCCAGCAGCCAAGAAGTGACAGATATGAACACTGAAGCTTTCTTT
CDR3: CASSQEVTDMNTEAFF

D: TRBD1
J: TRBJ1-3
V: TRBV5-1
size: NA
DNA: TGCGCCAGCAGCAAGAAGACAGGGGCCGGGTCCGGGCTCTCTGGAAACACCATATATTTT
CDR3: CASSKKTGAGSGLSGNTIYF